This TCR beta chain originates from a study of shared T cell receptors in the human thymus. Germline CDR1 MGHDK, CDR2 SYGVNS. The CDR3 has 15 residues. Trimming shortened V by 1 base and J by 7 bases, and 11 bases separated the two germline ends. Method: immunoSEQ multiplex PCR; TCRdb's copy keeps in-frame clones and lacks some. The data hold hundreds of thousands of clones, with 85% to 90% observed a single time. In addition, the sample was reused for a study of human thymus T cells. This second report adds: In corrective heart surgery, resections were taken, and these provided the thymus tissue. Related research has reported that thymic repertoires overlap highly among unrelated individuals.

This receptor was taken from a boy younger than two with a congenital heart defect. The chain joins TRBV25-1 to TRBJ1-6; D is unresolved. The sample was thymocytes. Here the CDR3 DNA reads TGTGCCAGCAGTGAATCTGTGTCTGTAAATTCACCCCTCCACTTT. This codes for CASSESVSVNSPLHF.